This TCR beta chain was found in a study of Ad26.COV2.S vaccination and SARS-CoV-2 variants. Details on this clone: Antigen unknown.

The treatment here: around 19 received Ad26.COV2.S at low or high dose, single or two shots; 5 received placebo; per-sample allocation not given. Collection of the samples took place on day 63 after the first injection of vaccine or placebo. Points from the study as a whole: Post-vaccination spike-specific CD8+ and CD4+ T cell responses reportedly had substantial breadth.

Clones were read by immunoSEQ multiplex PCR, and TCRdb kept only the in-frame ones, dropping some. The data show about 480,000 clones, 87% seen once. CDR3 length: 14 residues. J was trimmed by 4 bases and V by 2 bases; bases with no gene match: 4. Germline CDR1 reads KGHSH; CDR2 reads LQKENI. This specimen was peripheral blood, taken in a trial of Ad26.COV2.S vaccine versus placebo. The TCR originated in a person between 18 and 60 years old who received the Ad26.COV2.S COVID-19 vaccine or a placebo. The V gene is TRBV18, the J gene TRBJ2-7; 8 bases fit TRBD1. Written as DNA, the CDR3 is TGTGCCAGCTCACCAGGACAGGGTCCTTACGAGCAGTACTTC. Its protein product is CASSPGQGPYEQYF.